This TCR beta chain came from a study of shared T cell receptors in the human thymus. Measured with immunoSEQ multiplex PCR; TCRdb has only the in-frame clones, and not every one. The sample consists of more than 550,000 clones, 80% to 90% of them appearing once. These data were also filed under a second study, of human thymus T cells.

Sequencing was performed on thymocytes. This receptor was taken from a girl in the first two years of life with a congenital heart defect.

CDR3 sequence: CASGLVRGRGGAQPQHF. The CDR3 nucleotides read TGTGCTAGTGGTTTGGTGAGGGGGCGGGGAGGAGCTCAGCCCCAGCATTTT. The chain links TRBV12-5 to TRBJ1-5, with 7 bases that match TRBD1. Germline lookup yields CDR1 LGHNT and CDR2 FRNRAP. Trimming at V came to 0 bases and at J to 6 bases, leaving 11 bases not matched to a gene. The CDR3 length is 17 residues. Variable domain in full (rest from reference TRBV12-5 and TRBJ1-5): DARVTQTPRHKVTEMGQEVTMRCQPILGHNTVFWYRQTMMQGLELLAYFRNRAPLDDSGMPKDRFSAEMPDATLATLKIQPSEPRDSAVYFCASGLVRGRGGAQPQHFGDGTRLSIL.